These T cell receptor beta chains were read from a single sample in a study of control samples from healthy donors and cancer patients. The protocol was immunoSEQ multiplex PCR, while the TCRdb copy is restricted to in-frame clones and leaves out a portion. The table records roughly 120,000 clones, over 75% of them present only once. Sequences were obtained from blood. The receptors derive from a man in his fifties or sixties in good health. The CDR3 runs from the conserved cysteine through the conserved F or W. Each record gives: CDR3 protein, V gene, J gene.

CASSLRQDPSYNSPLHF	TRBV9	TRBJ1-6
CASSVVGGRGDEQYF	TRBV9	TRBJ2-7
CATSDSGWQFF	TRBV24-1	TRBJ2-1
CASRWSGTGGQTQYF	TRBV7-8	TRBJ2-5
CASSLGDRVRNGYTF	TRBV5-1	TRBJ1-2
CASRTATGGETQYF	TRBV6-5	TRBJ2-5
CASSITYEQYF	TRBV19	TRBJ2-7
CASSQGFFGGGAGDTQYF	TRBV14	TRBJ2-3
CASSSHGDEQFF	TRBV2	TRBJ2-1
CASSPGTVQETQYF	TRBV5-4	TRBJ2-5
CSTKRTSSTDTQYF	TRBV29-1	TRBJ2-3
CASSHRTSSEGYTF	TRBV7-8	TRBJ1-2
CASSERGTLWGGYTF	TRBV6-1	TRBJ1-2
CASSYGEVYEQYF	TRBV6-5	TRBJ2-7
CASRPHSTDTQYF	TRBV6-5	TRBJ2-3
CASSLTGGEVETQYF	TRBV7-9	TRBJ2-5
CASSLRTGTYEQYF	TRBV6-5	TRBJ2-7
CASSLELGVSETQYF	TRBV11-2	TRBJ2-5
CASSELGALRTEAFF	TRBV10-1	TRBJ1-1
CASRRTGEYGYTF	TRBV14	TRBJ1-2
CASSGGTSDYTDTQYF	TRBV6-1	TRBJ2-3
CASSNRQETQYF	TRBV23-1	TRBJ2-5
CASSLFRDIPVVSTEAFF	TRBV7-8	TRBJ1-1
CASSYSRTGGGYGYTF	TRBV6-5	TRBJ1-2
CASSLDRSNTGELFF	TRBV7-8	TRBJ2-2
CASSPGQGNYGYTF	TRBV5-4	TRBJ1-2
CASSLKPNYGYTF	TRBV28	TRBJ1-2
CASSLSATVPDTQYF	TRBV27	TRBJ2-3
CASSLDPGAPGNEQFF	TRBV5-1	TRBJ2-1
CAWTKRGRGAKNIQYF	TRBV30	TRBJ2-4
CASKIPSGGYNEQFF	TRBV27	TRBJ2-1
CASSAPRDRGYEQYF	TRBV7-8	TRBJ2-7
CASSFPPGYEQYF	TRBV28	TRBJ2-7
CASSSPTDPGGYTF	TRBV13	TRBJ1-2
CASSLVEGGQETQYF	TRBV5-6	TRBJ2-5
CASSPGGGSTDTQYF	TRBV7-3	TRBJ2-3
CASSLFTGTGYNEQFF	TRBV14	TRBJ2-1
CASSGKTGSVYEQYF	TRBV5-4	TRBJ2-7
CASSLKGPGGDSPLHF	TRBV7-9	TRBJ1-6
CASSNLDRFVYEQFF	TRBV7-9	TRBJ2-1
CASGIWGGYGYTF	TRBV12-5	TRBJ1-2
CATSRTGNTGELFF	TRBV24-1	TRBJ2-2
CASSQGGGRGKGEQYF	TRBV4-1	TRBJ2-7
CASSELLGLGYGYTF	TRBV6-1	TRBJ1-2
CASSPRPGNTIYF	TRBV11-3	TRBJ1-3
CASSSQNVETQYF	TRBV7-6	TRBJ2-5
CATSRDLWRTGYNQPQHF	TRBV15	TRBJ1-5
CASSTHPGQTNTEAFF	TRBV19	TRBJ1-1